Listed here are 27 T cell receptor beta chains from one sample, sequenced in a study of cytomegalovirus exposure and HLA in healthy donors (TCRdb year 2017). Preparation of the library involved the immunoSEQ multiplex PCR assay. The multiplex PCR relied on a mix of 60 forward primers for TCR Vbeta segments and 13 reverse primers for TCR Jbeta segments. This immuneACCESS table, as held by TCRdb, lists in-frame sequences with V and J called but not all clones. Of the missing ones, under half trace to an unresolved V gene in checked studies; the others have no known cause. This sample is represented by under 150,000 clones; 70% to 75% of them were singletons. Clones ranked in the top ten supply roughly 14% of the sample. The sequencing input was PBMCs. The receptors shown here come from a human donor in good health.

This clone has only a few counts. This sequence joins TRBV5-6 and TRBJ1-2; 8 bases line up with TRBD1. Unmatched junction bases numbered 15, after V lost 1 base and J lost 7 bases. Germline-derived CDR1 and CDR2 are SGHDT and YYEEEE. The CDR3 totals 17 residues. CDR3 loop: CASSLWGGYQGAIGYTF. CDR3 DNA sequence: TGTGCCAGCAGCTTGTGGGGGGGGTACCAGGGGGCGATTGGCTACACCTTC.

The rearrangement links TRBV2 to TRBJ2-1; 11 bases align to TRBD2. Losses at the gene ends were 4 bases for V and 8 bases for J; bases not matched to a gene: 7. There are 15 residues in the CDR3. Germline CDR1 SNHLY, CDR2 FYNNEI. CDR3 protein: CASSALAGGLDEQFF. DNA for the CDR3: TGTGCCAGCAGTGCCCTAGCGGGGGGCCTCGATGAGCAGTTCTTC.

The V call is TRBV7-9, the J call TRBJ2-1, with D possibly TRBD2 on 6 matching bases. The CDR3 is made up of 15 amino acids. Germline V gene sequence: CDR1 SEHNR, CDR2 FQNEAQ (reference sequence). The V gene lost 4 bases and the J gene lost 0 bases, with 10 bases spanning the gap. The CDR3 sequence: CASSSGEDSYNEQFF. The CDR3 DNA follows: TGTGCCAGCAGCTCGGGGGAGGACTCCTACAATGAGCAGTTCTTC. The whole variable domain, remainder taken from reference TRBV7-9 and TRBJ2-1, is DTGVSQNPRHKITKRGQNVTFRCDPISEHNRLYWYRQTLGQGPEFLTYFQNEAQLEKSRLLSDRFSAERPKGSFSTLEIQRTEQGDSAMYLCASSSGEDSYNEQFFGPGTRLTVL.

This clone was seen a single time. V usage is TRBV5-1 and J usage is TRBJ2-1; D is unclear. The germline V gene has CDR1 SGHRS and CDR2 YFSETQ. V was cut by 0 bases and J by 3 bases, with 7 bases left in between. The CDR3 is made up of 14 amino acids. CDR3 sequence reads: CASSLEPSYNEQFF. The DNA for the CDR3 is TGCGCCAGCAGCTTGGAACCTAGCTACAATGAGCAGTTCTTC.

The gene calls are TRBV15 and TRBJ1-5; 8 bases align to TRBD1. Trimming at V came to 6 bases and at J to 5 bases, leaving 9 bases not matched to a gene. Looked up from germline, CDR1 is LNHNV and CDR2 is YYDKDF (reference sequence). This CDR3 contains 15 residues. The CDR3, as DNA: TGTGCCACCAGTGAACGGACAGGGCGTCATCAGCCCCAGCATTTT. It yields the protein CATSERTGRHQPQHF.

The J gene is TRBJ1-1, the V gene TRBV5-4; 8 nucleotides line up with TRBD1. Germline trimming cut 4 bases from V and 1 base from J; bases unmatched to any gene: 9. Germline loops: CDR1 SGHNT, CDR2 YYREEE (reference sequence). The CDR3 totals 16 residues. In DNA form, the CDR3 reads TGTGCCAGCAGCCCGGAGTTCGGACAGGGGAACACTGAAGCTTTCTTT. Protein sequence: CASSPEFGQGNTEAFF.

The chain has TRBV6-1 and TRBJ2-7; 8 bases fit TRBD1. Germline V gene lookup returns CDR1 MNHNS and CDR2 SASEGT. Trimming removed 4 bases from V and 2 bases from J; junction bases left unmatched: 7. The CDR3 contains 15 residues. The CDR3: CASSVEDRAPYEQYF. The CDR3 coding sequence is TGTGCCAGCAGTGTGGAGGACAGGGCCCCCTACGAGCAGTACTTC.

This sequence joins TRBV9 and TRBJ2-3, with TRBD2 identical over 7 bases. Per the germline V gene, CDR1 is SGDLS and CDR2 is YYNGEE. CDR3 length: 17 amino acids. V was pared by 4 bases and J by 2 bases, with 13 bases of the junction left unmatched. CDR3 sequence (DNA): TGTGCCAGCAGCTCCCCCAGCGGGGCAGGTGCCACAGATACGCAGTATTTT. This encodes CASSSPSGAGATDTQYF. Full variable domain (outside the CDR3, taken from reference TRBV9 and TRBJ2-3): DSGVTQTPKHLITATGQRVTLRCSPRSGDLSVYWYQQSLDQGLQFLIQYYNGEERAKGNILERFSAQQFPDLHSELNLSSLELGDSALYFCASSSPSGAGATDTQYFGPGTRLTVL.

This chain connects TRBV5-1 to TRBJ1-4, with D maybe TRBD1 (6 bases). CDR3 length: 15 amino acids. V was trimmed by 0 bases and J by 7 bases, leaving 13 bases between them. CDR1 is SGHRS and CDR2 is YFSETQ in the germline V gene. This CDR3 is CASSLEGGAREKLFF. The CDR3, as DNA: TGCGCCAGCAGCTTGGAGGGGGGGGCGCGTGAAAAACTGTTTTTT.

The table lists this clone with a few counts. The chain joins TRBV5-4 to TRBJ2-3; 7 bases fit TRBD2. The length of the CDR3 is 17 residues. CDR1 and CDR2 (germline): SGHNT, YYREEE (reference sequence). V dropped 1 base and J dropped 0; count of bases not matched to a gene: 8. This chain's CDR3 is CASSLWGGLPSTDTQYF. The CDR3 DNA is TGTGCCAGCAGCTTGTGGGGGGGACTCCCCAGCACAGATACGCAGTATTTT.

The chain couples TRBV27 to TRBJ2-1; D possibly corresponds to TRBD2 (5 bases). Deletions cut 5 bases from V and 0 bases from J, with 17 bases between. Germline V gives CDR1 MNHEY, CDR2 SMNVEV (reference sequence). CDR3 length: 17 residues. In DNA, the CDR3 is TGTGCCAGCAGTCCTGGACTGTTCTCGAGCTCCTACAATGAGCAGTTCTTC. It codes for CASSPGLFSSSYNEQFF.

This clone was counted a few times. The V and J genes are TRBV9 and TRBJ2-5, with 8 bases aligning to TRBD2. This CDR3 has 14 residues. Trimming at V came to 0 bases and at J to 8 bases, leaving 6 bases not matched to a gene. Germline-derived CDR1 and CDR2 are SGDLS and YYNGEE. The CDR3 region is CASSVATSAGTQYF. The CDR3 DNA sequence: TGTGCCAGCAGCGTAGCGACTAGCGCTGGTACCCAGTACTTC.

This clone was seen just once. The rearrangement uses TRBV5-1 and TRBJ2-5; D gene ambiguous. Germline V lookup: CDR1 SGHRS, CDR2 YFSETQ. The V end lost 0 bases, the J end lost 4 bases, and 13 bases lay between the germline ends. The CDR3 length is 15 residues. The CDR3 DNA sequence: TGCGCCAGCAGCTTGGGACGCAGCCCGGGAGAGACCCAGTACTTC. Encoded protein: CASSLGRSPGETQYF.

The chain uses TRBV19 and TRBJ2-1; 7 bases align to TRBD1. The germline V gene encodes CDR1 LNHDA and CDR2 SQIVND (reference sequence). J lost 6 bases, V lost 5 bases, and 19 bases had no gene match. The CDR3 is 18 amino acids. The CDR3 spells CASSPFTQFLDRANEQFF. The CDR3 nucleotides read TGTGCCAGTAGTCCTTTTACCCAATTCCTCGACAGGGCCAATGAGCAGTTCTTC. The entire variable domain, with the rest obtained from reference TRBV19 and TRBJ2-1, is as follows: DGGITQSPKYLFRKEGQNVTLSCEQNLNHDAMYWYRQDPGQGLRLIYYSQIVNDFQKGDIAEGYSVSREKKESFPLTVTSAQKNPTAFYLCASSPFTQFLDRANEQFFGPGTRLTVL.

The chain carries TRBV18 and TRBJ2-1; 11 nucleotides line up with TRBD1. Germline loops: CDR1 KGHSH, CDR2 LQKENI. The CDR3 covers 15 residues. V was clipped by 3 bases and J by 7 bases; unmatched bases: 5. For the CDR3, the DNA is TGTGCCAGCTCACCCGGACAGGGGGCGAGGAATGAGCAGTTCTTC. Translated: CASSPGQGARNEQFF. Full variable domain (remainder filled in from reference TRBV18 and TRBJ2-1): NAGVMQNPRHLVRRRGQEARLRCSPMKGHSHVYWYRQLPEEGLKFMVYLQKENIIDESGMPKERFSAEFPKEGPSILRIQQVVRGDSAAYFCASSPGQGARNEQFFGPGTRLTVL.

This chain connects TRBV30 to TRBJ1-1, with D unresolved. The CDR3 is 12 residues long. The V gene's germline CDR1 is GTSNPN and CDR2 SVGIG (reference sequence). V lost 4 bases to trimming and J lost 4 bases, with 10 bases between them. The CDR3 spells CAWIKRATEAFF. For the CDR3, the DNA is TGTGCCTGGATTAAGAGGGCCACTGAAGCTTTCTTT.

This chain uses TRBV11-2 with TRBJ2-1; D ambiguous. This CDR3 is 15 amino acids long. Trimming took 5 bases from V and 2 from J, leaving 13 bases between them. The germline gives CDR1 SGHAT, CDR2 FQNNGV. This CDR3 is CASSAVPTPYNEQFF. The CDR3 nucleotides read TGTGCCAGCAGCGCGGTCCCAACACCCTACAATGAGCAGTTCTTC.

The chain carries TRBV19 and TRBJ1-5, with D tentatively TRBD1 (6 bases). The CDR3 spans 16 residues. CDR1 is LNHDA and CDR2 is SQIVND in the germline V gene (reference sequence). Trimming left V 8 bases short and J 6 bases short, with 23 bases between. CDR3 sequence (DNA): TGTGCCAGTCAGAGGTTCGGGGGGCAACACGGTCAGCCCCAGCATTTT. Translation: CASQRFGGQHGQPQHF.

CDR3 nucleotides: TGTGCCAGTACCAGGCGGGGGAGGGCCACAGATACGCAGTATTTT. It translates to CASTRRGRATDTQYF. J is TRBJ2-3 and V is TRBV19; 7 nucleotides line up with TRBD2. V lost 7 bases and J lost 2; bases outside the gene matches: 9. This CDR3 has 15 amino acids. CDR1 and CDR2 from the germline V gene are LNHDA and SQIVND (reference sequence).

This clone was picked up a small number of times. The rearrangement links TRBV2 to TRBJ2-2; TRBD2 agrees at 11 bases. The CDR3 has 15 amino acids. The J segment lost 5 bases and the V segment lost 3 bases, leaving 2 bases of the junction unmatched. Germline assignment: CDR1 SNHLY and CDR2 FYNNEI. Here the CDR3 DNA reads TGTGCCAGCAGTGACTCTAGCGGGAGGACCGGGGAGCTGTTTTTT. Translation: CASSDSSGRTGELFF. The whole variable domain, filled in from reference TRBV2 and TRBJ2-2, reads EPEVTQTPSHQVTQMGQEVILRCVPISNHLYFYWYRQILGQKVEFLVSFYNNEISEKSEIFDDQFSVERPDGSNFTLKIRSTKLEDSAMYFCASSDSSGRTGELFFGEGSRLTVL.

The chain joins TRBV2 to TRBJ2-5; 7 nucleotides match TRBD2. CDR3 length equals 11 residues. J gave up 7 bases and V 4 bases, and 0 bases lay outside the gene matches. CDR1 and CDR2 (germline): SNHLY, FYNNEI. The CDR3 sequence is CASSASGTQYF. The CDR3 bases are TGTGCCAGCAGTGCTAGCGGGACCCAGTACTTC.

V and J are TRBV7-9 and TRBJ2-7; possibly TRBD2 for D (6 bases). V was clipped by 6 bases and J by 6 bases, with 18 bases between them. The germline V gene encodes CDR1 SEHNR and CDR2 FQNEAQ (reference sequence). The CDR3 runs to 14 residues. Here the CDR3 reads CASSREVVSGEQYF. The CDR3 DNA follows: TGTGCCAGCAGTAGGGAGGTAGTCTCGGGCGAGCAGTACTTC.

The genes are TRBV28 and TRBJ2-7; 8 nucleotides match TRBD2. There are 14 residues in the CDR3. The germline V gene encodes CDR1 MDHEN and CDR2 SYDVKM. With V trimmed by 2 bases and J by 4 bases, 4 bases remained unmatched. The CDR3: CASSLLGGGYEQYF. DNA of the CDR3: TGTGCCAGCAGTTTACTCGGGGGGGGGTACGAGCAGTACTTC.

This clone was seen only a few times. This chain uses TRBV9 with TRBJ2-5; 8 positions agree with TRBD2. The J segment lost 5 bases and the V segment lost 4 bases, leaving 16 bases of the junction unmatched. The CDR3 extends over 17 amino acids. Germline loops: CDR1 SGDLS, CDR2 YYNGEE. The CDR3 sequence is CASSLGAGGPLEETQYF. The DNA of the CDR3 is TGTGCCAGCAGCCTGGGGGCGGGGGGCCCTCTAGAGGAGACCCAGTACTTC.

The chain couples TRBV4-2 to TRBJ2-1; TRBD2 agrees at 12 bases. The CDR3 covers 16 residues. The germline V gene has CDR1 LGHNA and CDR2 YNFKEQ. V dropped 3 bases and J dropped 6; count of bases not matched to a gene: 6. The CDR3 bases are TGTGCCAGCAGCCAGACCCCGGGACTAGCGGGCAATGAGCAGTTCTTC. Residues: CASSQTPGLAGNEQFF.

The gene calls are TRBV7-8 and TRBJ1-2; unclear D gene. There are 12 residues in the CDR3. V was pared by 5 bases and J by 4 bases, with 8 bases between. Germline V gives CDR1 SGHVS, CDR2 FQNEAQ. CDR3 loop: CASSPLPYGYTF. The CDR3 coding sequence is TGTGCCAGCAGCCCCCTCCCCTATGGCTACACCTTC.

The V and J genes are TRBV7-9 and TRBJ1-4, with a possible D match to TRBD1 (5 bases). Germline loops: CDR1 SEHNR, CDR2 FQNEAQ (reference sequence). Trimming removed 6 bases at V and 6 bases at J, with 14 bases between. There are 14 residues in the CDR3. CDR3 loop: CASSHPGDYEKLFF. In DNA, the CDR3 is TGTGCCAGCAGTCATCCTGGGGACTATGAAAAACTGTTTTTT.